This TCR beta chain comes out of a study of blood T cell repertoires in COVID-19. Study context: The cDNA or gDNA used as material had been derived from T cells, B-cell-depleted T cells, or PBMCs.

Clones were read by immunoSEQ multiplex PCR, and TCRdb kept only the in-frame ones, dropping some. In the table there are roughly 220,000 clones, 70% to 90% of which are singletons. The TCR comes from a man aged 30-40 years who had recovered from COVID-19. The sequenced sample was peripheral blood.

CDR3 DNA sequence: TGTGCCAGCAGCTTGAGTCTGTCGGTAGAGACCCAGTACTTC. Protein product: CASSLSLSVETQYF. The chain employs TRBV5-6 and TRBJ2-5; D not certain. The germline V and J ends were trimmed by 1 base and 4 bases, with 11 bases remaining between them. Germline assignment: CDR1 SGHDT and CDR2 YYEEEE. The CDR3 covers 14 residues.